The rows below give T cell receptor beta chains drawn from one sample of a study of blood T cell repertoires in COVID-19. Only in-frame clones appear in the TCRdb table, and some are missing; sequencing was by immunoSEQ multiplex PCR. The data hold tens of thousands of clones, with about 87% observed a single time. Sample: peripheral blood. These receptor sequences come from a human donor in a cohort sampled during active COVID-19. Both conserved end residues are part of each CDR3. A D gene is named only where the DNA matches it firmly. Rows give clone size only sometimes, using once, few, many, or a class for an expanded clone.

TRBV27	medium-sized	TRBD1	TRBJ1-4	TGTGCCAGCAGCTACAGGGGGCGCGAGGAAAAACTGTTTTTT	CASSYRGREEKLFF
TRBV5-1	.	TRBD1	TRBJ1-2	TGCGCCAGCAGCTCCTCCACGACTGACAGGGTGTACACCTTC	CASSSSTTDRVYTF
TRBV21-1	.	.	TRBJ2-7	TGTGCCAGCAGCAGCCGCGAGACTTTCTCCTACGAGCAGTACTTC	CASSSRETFSYEQYF
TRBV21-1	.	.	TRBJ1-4	TGTGCCAGCAGGTGGGGCAATGAAAAACTGTTTTTT	CASRWGNEKLFF
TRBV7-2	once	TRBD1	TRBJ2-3	TGTGCCAGCAGCTGGAGCGGGGGGACAGGGGGGACCCGGTGGGATACGCAGTATTTT	CASSWSGGTGGTRWDTQYF
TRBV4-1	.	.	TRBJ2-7	TGCGCCAGCAGCACGGGTGCTCTCTACGAGCAGTACTTC	CASSTGALYEQYF
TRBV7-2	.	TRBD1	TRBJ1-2	TGTGCCAGCAGCTTGGGACAGGCGGGCTATGGCTACACCTTC	CASSLGQAGYGYTF
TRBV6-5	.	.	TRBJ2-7	TGTGCCATTGCACCTGACCCGGGGGAGTGGAACGAGCAGTACTTC	CAIAPDPGEWNEQYF
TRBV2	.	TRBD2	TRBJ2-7	TGTGCCAGCAGTCTTCGAAGGGGAGGGGTGGGGGAGCAGTACTTC	CASSLRRGGVGEQYF
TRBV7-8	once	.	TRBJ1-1	TGTGCCAGCAGCTTAGACAGGGTCGGTACCCAATCTCAAGCTTTCTTT	CASSLDRVGTQSQAFF
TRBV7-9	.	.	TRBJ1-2	TGTGCCAGCAGCTTACAGGGTAACTATGGCTACACCTTC	CASSLQGNYGYTF
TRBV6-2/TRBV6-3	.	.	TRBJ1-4	TGTGCCAGCAGTTACCCGGCACAGGGAAACGAAAAACTGTTTTTT	CASSYPAQGNEKLFF
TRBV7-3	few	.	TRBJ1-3	TGTGCCAGCAGCCCAGGGCCCTCTGGAAACACCATATATTTT	CASSPGPSGNTIYF
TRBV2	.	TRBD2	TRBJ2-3	TGTGCCAGCAGAGTAGCGGGGGTCACAGATACGCAGTATTTT	CASRVAGVTDTQYF
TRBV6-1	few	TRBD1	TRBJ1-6	TGTGCCAGCAGTGTACAGGGGGATAACTCCTATAATTCACCCCTCCACTTT	CASSVQGDNSYNSPLHF
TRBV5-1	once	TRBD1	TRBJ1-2	TGCGCCAGCAGCTGGGAAGGACAGGACTATGGCTACACCTTC	CASSWEGQDYGYTF
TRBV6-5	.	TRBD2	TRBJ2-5	TGTGCCAGCGGGAGGGGAGGGGCAGAGACCCAGTACTTC	CASGRGGAETQYF
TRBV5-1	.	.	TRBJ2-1	TGCGCCAGCAGCGTGGACTCGAGCTCCTACAATGAGCAGTTCTTC	CASSVDSSSYNEQFF
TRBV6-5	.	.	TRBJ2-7	TGTGCCAGCAGCCAAACCGGGACACCTTCCTACGAGCAGTACTTC	CASSQTGTPSYEQYF
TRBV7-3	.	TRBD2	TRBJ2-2	TGTGCCAGCAGCTTAATGGCACTAGCGGGAGTCGGAGTCACCGGGGAGCTGTTTTTT	CASSLMALAGVGVTGELFF
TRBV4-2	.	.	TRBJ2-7	TGTGCCAGCAGCCCAGAGGTTACTTCCTACGAGCAGTACTTC	CASSPEVTSYEQYF
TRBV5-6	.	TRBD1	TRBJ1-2	TGTGCCAGCAGCTTGGAAGGGACAGGGAACTATGGCTACACCTTC	CASSLEGTGNYGYTF
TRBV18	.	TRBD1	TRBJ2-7	TGTGCCAGCTCACCCTCCGCCGGGACAGGGAGGTTCGACGAGCAGTACTTC	CASSPSAGTGRFDEQYF
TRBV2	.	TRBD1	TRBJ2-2	TGTGCCAGCAGGACCGGGACAGGGGAAGCCGGGGAGCTGTTTTTT	CASRTGTGEAGELFF
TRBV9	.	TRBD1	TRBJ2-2	TGTGCCAGCAGCGTACATGGACAGGGCGTCGGGGAGCTGTTTTTT	CASSVHGQGVGELFF
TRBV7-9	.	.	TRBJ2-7	TGTGCCAGCAGCTTGGGCACCTACTACGAGCAGTACTTC	CASSLGTYYEQYF
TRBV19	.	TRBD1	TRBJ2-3	TGTGCCTCTCGGACAGGGGACCTTTCGGGAGATACGCAGTATTTT	CASRTGDLSGDTQYF
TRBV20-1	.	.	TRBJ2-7	TGCAGTGCCCCCAATAAAGGGGTTGAGTACTTC	CSAPNKGVEYF
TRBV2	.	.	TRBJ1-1	TGTGCCAGCACCGGACAGATACTAAACACTGAAGCTTTCTTT	CASTGQILNTEAFF
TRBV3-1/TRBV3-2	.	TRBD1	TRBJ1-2	TGTGCCAGCAGCCAAGACCCAGGGGGGACAGGGGTCTATGGCTACACCTTC	CASSQDPGGTGVYGYTF
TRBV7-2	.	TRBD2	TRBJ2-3	TGTGCCAGCAGCCCCCGAGGAGCGGGGAGCACAGATACGCAGTATTTT	CASSPRGAGSTDTQYF
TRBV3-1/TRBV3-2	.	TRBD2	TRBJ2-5	TGTGCCAGCAGCCTTAGAGGTAGCGGGGCGCAAGAGACCCAGTACTTC	CASSLRGSGAQETQYF
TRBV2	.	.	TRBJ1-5	TGTGCCAGCAGTGAATCGACGTTCGGGGCCCAGCATTTT	CASSESTFGAQHF
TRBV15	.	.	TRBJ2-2	TGTGCCACCAGCAGAGACGCCAGCGGGGGGGAGCTGTTTTTT	CATSRDASGGELFF
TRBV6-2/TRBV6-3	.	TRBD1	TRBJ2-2	TGTGCCAGCAGTTACAGCGGACAGGGGGGTTTGGGGGAGCTGTTTTTT	CASSYSGQGGLGELFF
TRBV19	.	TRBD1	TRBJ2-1	TGTGCCAGTAGTACAGGACAGGGGGCGGACAGTGAGCAGTTCTTC	CASSTGQGADSEQFF
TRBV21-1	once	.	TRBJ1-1	TGTGCCAGCAGCAAAGTACTGAGTCTGAACACTGAAGCTTTCTTT	CASSKVLSLNTEAFF
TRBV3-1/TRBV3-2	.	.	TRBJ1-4	TGTGCCAGCAGGCAGGGGTTTGATGAAAAACTGTTTTTT	CASRQGFDEKLFF
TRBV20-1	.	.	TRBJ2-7	TGCAGTGCTGAAAAGCACGAGCAGTACTTC	CSAEKHEQYF
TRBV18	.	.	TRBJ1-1	TGTGCCAGCTCATACGAGCTGAACACTGAAGCTTTCTTT	CASSYELNTEAFF
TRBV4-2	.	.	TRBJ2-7	TGTGCCAGCAGCCCAGATAGAGCAGGTAGACTAGTGATCTACGAGCAGTACTTC	CASSPDRAGRLVIYEQYF
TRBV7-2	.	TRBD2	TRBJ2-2	TGTGCCAGCAGCTTGCGGACAGGCGGGGGGGCCGGGGAGCTGTTTTTT	CASSLRTGGGAGELFF
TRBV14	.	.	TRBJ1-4	TGTGCCAGCAGCCAGCGGGCCGGGGCAGCGGGGGAAAAACTGTTTTTT	CASSQRAGAAGEKLFF
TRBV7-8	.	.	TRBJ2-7	TGTGCCAGCAGCCGGACTTTCTACGAGCAGTACTTC	CASSRTFYEQYF
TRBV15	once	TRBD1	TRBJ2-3	TGTGCCACCAGCAGAGAACAGGGGCATACGCAGTATTTT	CATSREQGHTQYF
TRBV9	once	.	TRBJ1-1	TGTGCCAGCAGCGTAGCCGGGACACTGAACACTGAAGCTTTCTTT	CASSVAGTLNTEAFF
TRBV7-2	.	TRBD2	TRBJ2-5	TGTGCCAGCAGCTTAGCAGGGACTGTTGGGACTAGCGGGGTCGAAGAGACCCAGTACTTC	CASSLAGTVGTSGVEETQYF
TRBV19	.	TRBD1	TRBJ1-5	TGTGCCAGTAGTATAGGAGAGGGGGCGATTAATCAGCCCCAGCATTTT	CASSIGEGAINQPQHF
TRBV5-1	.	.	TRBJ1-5	TGCGCCAGCAGCTTGTCGGCGGGGGCGAATCAGCCCCAGCATTTT	CASSLSAGANQPQHF
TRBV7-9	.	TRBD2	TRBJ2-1	TGTGCCAGCACCACGGGAGGGGTGGGGGGAGAGCAGTTCTTC	CASTTGGVGGEQFF
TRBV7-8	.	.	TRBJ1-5	TGTGCCAGCAGCTTAGGTCGGCAGGACAATCAGCCCCAGCATTTT	CASSLGRQDNQPQHF
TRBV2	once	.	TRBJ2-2	TGTGCCAGCAGGCAGGGTAGCACCGGGGAGCTGTTTTTT	CASRQGSTGELFF